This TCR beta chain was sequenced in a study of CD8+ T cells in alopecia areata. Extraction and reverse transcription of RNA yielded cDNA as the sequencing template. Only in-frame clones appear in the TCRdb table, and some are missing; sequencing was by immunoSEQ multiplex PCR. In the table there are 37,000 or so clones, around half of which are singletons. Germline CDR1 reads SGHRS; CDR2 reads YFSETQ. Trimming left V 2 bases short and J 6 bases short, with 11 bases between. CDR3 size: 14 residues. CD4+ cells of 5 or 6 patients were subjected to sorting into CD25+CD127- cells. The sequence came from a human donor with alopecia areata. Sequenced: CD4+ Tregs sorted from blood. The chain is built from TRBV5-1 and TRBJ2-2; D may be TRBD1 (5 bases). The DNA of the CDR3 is TGCGCCAGCAGCTTCATTGCAGGGTCCGGGGAGCTGTTTTTT. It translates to CASSFIAGSGELFF.